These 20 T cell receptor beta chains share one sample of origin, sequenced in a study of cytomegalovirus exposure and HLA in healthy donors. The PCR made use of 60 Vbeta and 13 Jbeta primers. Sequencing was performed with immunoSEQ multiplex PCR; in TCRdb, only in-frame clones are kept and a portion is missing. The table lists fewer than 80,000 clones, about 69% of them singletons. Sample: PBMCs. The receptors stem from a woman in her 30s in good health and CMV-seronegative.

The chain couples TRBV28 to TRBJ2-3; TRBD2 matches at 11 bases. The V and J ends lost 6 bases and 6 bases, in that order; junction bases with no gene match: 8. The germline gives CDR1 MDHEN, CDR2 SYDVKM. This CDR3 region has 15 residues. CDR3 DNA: TGTGCCAGCAGCCTAGCGGGAGGAGGGATCGATACGCAGTATTTT. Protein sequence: CASSLAGGGIDTQYF.

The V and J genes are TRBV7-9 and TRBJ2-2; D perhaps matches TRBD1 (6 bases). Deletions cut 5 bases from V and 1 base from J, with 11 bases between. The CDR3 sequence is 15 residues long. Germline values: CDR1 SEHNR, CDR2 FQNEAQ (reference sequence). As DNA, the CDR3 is TGTGCCAGCAGCCATACAGGGCGGAACACCGGGGAGCTGTTTTTT. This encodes CASSHTGRNTGELFF.

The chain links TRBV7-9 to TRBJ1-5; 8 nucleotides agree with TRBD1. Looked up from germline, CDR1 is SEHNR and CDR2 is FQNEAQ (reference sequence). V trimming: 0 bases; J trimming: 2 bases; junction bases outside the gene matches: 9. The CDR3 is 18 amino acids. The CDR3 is CASSLAYNEDRGNQPQHF. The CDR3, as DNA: TGTGCCAGCAGCTTAGCCTACAACGAGGACAGGGGCAATCAGCCCCAGCATTTT.

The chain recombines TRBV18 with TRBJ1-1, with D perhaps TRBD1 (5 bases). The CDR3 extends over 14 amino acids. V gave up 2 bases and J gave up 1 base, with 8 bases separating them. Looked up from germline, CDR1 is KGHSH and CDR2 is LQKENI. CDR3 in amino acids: CASSPAGENTEAFF. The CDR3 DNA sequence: TGTGCCAGCTCACCAGCGGGGGAGAACACTGAAGCTTTCTTT. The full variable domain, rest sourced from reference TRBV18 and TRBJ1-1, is NAGVMQNPRHLVRRRGQEARLRCSPMKGHSHVYWYRQLPEEGLKFMVYLQKENIIDESGMPKERFSAEFPKEGPSILRIQQVVRGDSAAYFCASSPAGENTEAFFGQGTRLTVV.

This chain's CDR3 is CASTSRGQGFYEQYF. As DNA, the CDR3 is TGTGCCAGCACCTCCCGGGGACAGGGATTCTACGAGCAGTACTTC. The chain carries TRBV6-5 and TRBJ2-7, with 9 bases matching TRBD1. Germline V gene data show CDR1 as MNHEY and CDR2 as SVGAGI. The ends lost 7 bases at V and 3 bases at J; junction bases unmatched: 10. The CDR3 has 15 amino acids.

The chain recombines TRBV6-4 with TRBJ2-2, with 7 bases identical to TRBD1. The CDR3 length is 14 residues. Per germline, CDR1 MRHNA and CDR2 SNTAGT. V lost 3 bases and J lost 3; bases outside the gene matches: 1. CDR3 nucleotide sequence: TGTGCCAGCAGTGAGGACAGGCACACCGGGGAGCTGTTTTTT. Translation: CASSEDRHTGELFF.

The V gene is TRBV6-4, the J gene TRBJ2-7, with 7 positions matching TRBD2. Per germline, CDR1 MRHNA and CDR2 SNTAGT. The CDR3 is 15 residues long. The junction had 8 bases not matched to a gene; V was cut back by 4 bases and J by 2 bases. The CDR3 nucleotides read TGTGCCAGCAGTGTAATTCCTAGCGGACCCTACGAGCAGTACGTC. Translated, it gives CASSVIPSGPYEQYV.

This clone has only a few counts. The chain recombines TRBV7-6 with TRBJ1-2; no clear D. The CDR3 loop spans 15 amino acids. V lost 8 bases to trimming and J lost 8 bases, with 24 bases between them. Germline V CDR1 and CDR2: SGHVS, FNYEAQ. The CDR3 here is CASRDPYSSPGGYTF. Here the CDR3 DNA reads TGTGCCAGCCGGGATCCATACAGCTCCCCCGGAGGCTACACCTTC.

CDR3 bases: TGTGCCAGCAGCGTGGGGGGTAGCGGCTCATACAATGAGCAGTTCTTC. Encoded protein: CASSVGGSGSYNEQFF. J is TRBJ2-1 and V is TRBV9, with D perhaps TRBD2 (6 bases). The V and J ends lost 2 bases and 4 bases respectively, with 16 bases between them. CDR3 length: 16 amino acids. From germline, CDR1 is SGDLS and CDR2 YYNGEE.

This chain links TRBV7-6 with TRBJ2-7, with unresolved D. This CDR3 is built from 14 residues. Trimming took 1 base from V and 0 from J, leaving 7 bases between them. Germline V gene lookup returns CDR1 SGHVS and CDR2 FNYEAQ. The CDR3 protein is CASSLGRSSYEQYF. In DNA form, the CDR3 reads TGTGCCAGCAGCTTAGGGAGAAGCTCCTACGAGCAGTACTTC.

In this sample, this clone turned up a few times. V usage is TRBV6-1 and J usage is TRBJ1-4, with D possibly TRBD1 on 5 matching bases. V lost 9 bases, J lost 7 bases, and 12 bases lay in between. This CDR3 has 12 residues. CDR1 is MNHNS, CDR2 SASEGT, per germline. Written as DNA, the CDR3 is TGTGCCAGGTCGAACGGGGGTGAAAAACTGTTTTTT. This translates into CARSNGGEKLFF.

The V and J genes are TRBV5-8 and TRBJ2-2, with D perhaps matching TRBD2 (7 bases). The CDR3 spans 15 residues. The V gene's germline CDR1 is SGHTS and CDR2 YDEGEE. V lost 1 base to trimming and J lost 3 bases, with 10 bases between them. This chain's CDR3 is CASSLRGADTGELFF. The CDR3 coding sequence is TGTGCCAGCAGCTTGCGGGGGGCGGACACCGGGGAGCTGTTTTTT.

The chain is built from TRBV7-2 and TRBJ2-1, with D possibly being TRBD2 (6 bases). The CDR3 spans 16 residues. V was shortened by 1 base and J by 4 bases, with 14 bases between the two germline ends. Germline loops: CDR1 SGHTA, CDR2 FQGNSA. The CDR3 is CASSLESGVGYNEQFF. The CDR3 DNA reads TGTGCCAGCAGCTTAGAATCGGGGGTGGGTTACAATGAGCAGTTCTTC.

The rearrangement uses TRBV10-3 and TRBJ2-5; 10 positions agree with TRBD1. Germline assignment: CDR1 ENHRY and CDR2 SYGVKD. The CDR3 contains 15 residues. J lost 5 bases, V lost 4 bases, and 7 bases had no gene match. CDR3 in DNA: TGTGCCATCAGTGCCGGGACAGGGGTCAGGGAGACCCAGTACTTC. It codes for CAISAGTGVRETQYF.

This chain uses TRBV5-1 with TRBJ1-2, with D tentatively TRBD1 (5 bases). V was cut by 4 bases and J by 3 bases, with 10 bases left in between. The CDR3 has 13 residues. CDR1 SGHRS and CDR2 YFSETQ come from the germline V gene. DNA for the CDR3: TGCGCCAGCAGCCGGACGGGGGACTATGGCTACACCTTC. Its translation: CASSRTGDYGYTF.

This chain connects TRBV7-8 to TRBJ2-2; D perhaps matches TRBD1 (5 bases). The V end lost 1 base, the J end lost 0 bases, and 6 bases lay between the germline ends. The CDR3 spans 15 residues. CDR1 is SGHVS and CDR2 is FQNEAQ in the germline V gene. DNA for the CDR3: TGTGCCAGCAGCTTAGACAGGCCGAACACCGGGGAGCTGTTTTTT. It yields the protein CASSLDRPNTGELFF. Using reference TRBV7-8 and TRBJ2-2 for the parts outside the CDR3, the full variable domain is GAGVSQSPRYKVAKRGQDVALRCDPISGHVSLFWYQQALGQGPEFLTYFQNEAQLDKSGLPSDRFFAERPEGSVSTLKIQRTQQEDSAVYLCASSLDRPNTGELFFGEGSRLTVL.

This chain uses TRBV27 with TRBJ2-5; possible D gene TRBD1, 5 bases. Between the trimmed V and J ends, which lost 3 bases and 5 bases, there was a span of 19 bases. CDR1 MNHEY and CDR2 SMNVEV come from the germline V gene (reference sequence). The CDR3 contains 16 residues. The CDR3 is CASSLNGAVGMETQYF. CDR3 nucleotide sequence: TGTGCCAGCAGTTTGAATGGGGCGGTAGGAATGGAGACCCAGTACTTC.

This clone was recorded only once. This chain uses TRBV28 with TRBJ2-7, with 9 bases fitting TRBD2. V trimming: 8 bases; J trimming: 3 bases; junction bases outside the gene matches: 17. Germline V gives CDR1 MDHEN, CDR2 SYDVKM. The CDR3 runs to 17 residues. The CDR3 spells CASGSETKREVIYEQYV. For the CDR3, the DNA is TGTGCCAGCGGATCCGAGACAAAGCGGGAGGTTATCTACGAGCAGTACGTC.

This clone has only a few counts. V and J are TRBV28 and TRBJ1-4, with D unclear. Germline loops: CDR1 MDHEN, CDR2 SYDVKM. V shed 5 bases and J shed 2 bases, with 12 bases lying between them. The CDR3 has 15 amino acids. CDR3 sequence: CASSTRGETNEKLFF. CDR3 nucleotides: TGTGCCAGCAGTACCCGGGGAGAGACTAATGAAAAACTGTTTTTT. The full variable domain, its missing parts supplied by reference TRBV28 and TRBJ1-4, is DVKVTQSSRYLVKRTGEKVFLECVQDMDHENMFWYRQDPGLGLRLIYFSYDVKMKEKGDIPEGYSVSREKKERFSLILESASTNQTSMYLCASSTRGETNEKLFFGSGTQLSVL.

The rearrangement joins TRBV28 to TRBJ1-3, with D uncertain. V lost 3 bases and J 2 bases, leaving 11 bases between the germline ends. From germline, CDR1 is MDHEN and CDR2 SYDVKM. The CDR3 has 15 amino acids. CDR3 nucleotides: TGTGCCAGCAGTTTTAAGGGAGCCCCTGGAAACACCATATATTTT. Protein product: CASSFKGAPGNTIYF. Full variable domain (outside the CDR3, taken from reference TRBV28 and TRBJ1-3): DVKVTQSSRYLVKRTGEKVFLECVQDMDHENMFWYRQDPGLGLRLIYFSYDVKMKEKGDIPEGYSVSREKKERFSLILESASTNQTSMYLCASSFKGAPGNTIYFGEGSWLTVV.